The next 27 T cell receptor beta chains were all read from a single sample in a study of response to subunit inactivated influenza vaccine. TCRdb re-analysed the RT-PCR reads in MiXCR, keeping a single row per CDR3 protein. The data show about 540,000 distinct CDR3 sequences, 20% to 25% seen once. The same sample was also studied in work on T cells expressing NK-cell markers. This second study notes: The cDNA for TCR beta came from 5'RACE template switching with UMIs.

This material consisted of CD4+ T cells sorted from PBMCs, taken 11 to 12 days after vaccination. The receptors come from a man aged 50 to 60 who received an inactivated influenza vaccine.

This clonotype was detected only a few times. The rearrangement uses TRBV27 and TRBJ2-3, with 11 bases identical to TRBD2. Looked up from germline, CDR1 is MNHEY and CDR2 is SMNVEV (reference sequence). V dropped 3 bases and J dropped 3; count of bases not matched to a gene: 8. CDR3 length: 17 residues. The CDR3 DNA reads TGTGCCAGCAGTTTCCAAAGACTAGCGGGGATTACAGATACGCAGTATTTT. Its protein product is CASSFQRLAGITDTQYF.

The chain employs TRBV6-1 and TRBJ2-7, with D hard to call. Germline values: CDR1 MNHNS, CDR2 SASEGT. This CDR3 comprises 14 residues. V was trimmed by 5 bases and J by 2 bases, leaving 13 bases between them. This chain's CDR3 is CASSPGRTTYEQYF. CDR3 in DNA: TGTGCCAGCAGTCCTGGACGGACGACCTACGAGCAGTACTTC.

The chain recombines TRBV7-3 with TRBJ2-5; D is undetermined. Per the germline V gene, CDR1 is SGHTA and CDR2 is FQGTGA. Trimming shortened V by 2 bases and J by 1 base, and 5 bases separated the two germline ends. The CDR3 length is 13 residues. This CDR3 reads CASSLYAQETQYF. As DNA, the CDR3 is TGTGCCAGCAGCTTATATGCCCAAGAGACCCAGTACTTC.

V usage is TRBV11-2 and J usage is TRBJ2-3, with a tentative D call TRBD2 (6 bases). This CDR3 has 14 residues. From germline, CDR1 is SGHAT and CDR2 FQNNGV. Between the trimmed V and J ends, which lost 5 bases and 3 bases, there was a span of 12 bases. The CDR3 loop is CASSPAEGTDTQYF. The DNA for the CDR3 is TGTGCCAGCAGCCCAGCGGAGGGTACAGATACGCAGTATTTT. Full variable domain (rest looked up from reference TRBV11-2 and TRBJ2-3): EAGVAQSPRYKIIEKRQSVAFWCNPISGHATLYWYQQILGQGPKLLIQFQNNGVVDDSQLPKDRFSAERLKGVDSTLKIQPAKLEDSAVYLCASSPAEGTDTQYFGPGTRLTVL.

This clonotype was detected only a few times. The gene calls are TRBV7-2 and TRBJ1-5; D is ambiguous. V lost 1 base to trimming and J lost 7 bases, with 17 bases between them. The germline V gene encodes CDR1 SGHTA and CDR2 FQGNSA. The CDR3 sequence is 16 residues long. CDR3 DNA sequence: TGTGCCAGCAGCTTAGTACCCGGAGGGAAACGGCAGCCCCAGCATTTT. Amino acid sequence: CASSLVPGGKRQPQHF.

The genes are TRBV5-1 and TRBJ2-5, with D perhaps TRBD1 (5 bases). The length of the CDR3 is 15 residues. V gave up 0 bases and J gave up 0 bases, with 9 bases separating them. Germline V lookup: CDR1 SGHRS, CDR2 YFSETQ. The CDR3 coding sequence is TGCGCCAGCAGCTTGGTAGGGGCCTACCAAGAGACCCAGTACTTC. This encodes CASSLVGAYQETQYF.

The chain has TRBV12-3 or TRBV12-4 and TRBJ2-7; 13 bases align to TRBD2. Unmatched junction bases numbered 5, after V lost 4 bases and J lost 5 bases. This CDR3 contains 15 residues. The CDR3 region is CASSSRLAGGHEQYF. CDR3 nucleotides: TGTGCCAGCAGTTCGAGACTAGCGGGGGGCCACGAGCAGTACTTC.

This clonotype was observed a handful of times. The chain has TRBV15 and TRBJ2-2, with a tentative D call TRBD2 (5 bases). This CDR3 region has 17 residues. The V and J ends lost 5 bases and 6 bases respectively, with 22 bases between them. Germline loops: CDR1 LNHNV, CDR2 YYDKDF (reference sequence). The CDR3 sequence: CATSGLSSRARAGELFF. For the CDR3, the DNA is TGTGCCACCAGCGGTCTAAGCTCAAGGGCGAGGGCCGGGGAGCTGTTTTTT.

V gene TRBV3-1 combines with J gene TRBJ1-1; perhaps TRBD1 as D (6 bases). This CDR3 is built from 15 residues. V gave up 6 bases and J gave up 0 bases, with 14 bases separating them. Germline CDR1 is LGHDT and CDR2 is YNNKEL (reference sequence). CDR3 DNA sequence: TGTGCCAGCAGGCACGGACAGACGATGAACACTGAAGCTTTCTTT. It specifies CASRHGQTMNTEAFF. The full variable domain, completed using reference TRBV3-1 and TRBJ1-1, is DTAVSQTPKYLVTQMGNDKSIKCEQNLGHDTMYWYKQDSKKFLKIMFSYNNKELIINETVPNRFSPKSPDKAHLNLHINSLELGDSAVYFCASRHGQTMNTEAFFGQGTRLTVV.

This clonotype appeared a few times. This CDR3 reads CASSFGGGSPLHF. Here the CDR3 DNA reads TGTGCCAGCAGTTTCGGGGGAGGATCACCCCTCCACTTT. The chain recombines TRBV12-3 or TRBV12-4 with TRBJ1-6; weak D call: TRBD1 (5 bases). The CDR3 totals 13 residues. V was shortened by 3 bases and J by 10 bases, with 10 bases between the two germline ends.

This clonotype was counted between two and nine times. J is TRBJ2-7 and V is TRBV29-1; TRBD1 aligns across 9 bases. The CDR3 has 13 residues. After removal of 6 bases from V and 3 bases from J, the junction contained 6 bases not matched to a gene. Germline CDR1 reads SQVTM; CDR2 reads ANQGSEA. The CDR3 DNA is TGCAGCGTGAGGGGACAGGGCAACTACGAGCAGTACTTC. Protein product: CSVRGQGNYEQYF.

The rearrangement links TRBV6-2 or TRBV6-3 to TRBJ2-7; D unclear. CDR1 is MNHEY and CDR2 is SVGEGT in the germline V gene. Deletions cut 2 bases from V and 0 bases from J, with 20 bases between. CDR3 size: 18 residues. The CDR3 nucleotides are TGTGCCAGCAGTTACCTCACACCTCGGACGCCAAGCTCCTACGAGCAGTACTTC. This translates into CASSYLTPRTPSSYEQYF.

The V and J genes are TRBV10-3 and TRBJ1-5; 7 bases line up with TRBD1. The CDR3 is made up of 16 amino acids. After removal of 0 bases from V and 6 bases from J, the junction contained 8 bases not matched to a gene. Germline V lookup: CDR1 ENHRY, CDR2 SYGVKD. This CDR3 is CAISESLQGSSQPQHF. The CDR3 DNA reads TGTGCCATCAGTGAGTCCCTACAGGGGAGTAGTCAGCCCCAGCATTTT.

This clonotype turned up a few times. The chain carries TRBV20-1 and TRBJ2-7; 9 bases are shared with TRBD1. Germline V CDR1 and CDR2: DFQATT, SNEGSKA (reference sequence). This CDR3 has 14 amino acids. Unmatched junction bases numbered 10, after V lost 6 bases and J lost 4 bases. CDR3 nucleotides: TGCAGTGCGGTGAGCCGGGACAGGGCTTACGAGCAGTACTTC. Protein: CSAVSRDRAYEQYF.

The CDR3 nucleotides are TGCAGTGCTAGAGATTTTGGGACAGGGGGCATGAACACTGAAGCTTTCTTT. Translating gives CSARDFGTGGMNTEAFF. This chain connects TRBV20-1 to TRBJ1-1, with 12 nucleotides matching TRBD1. Germline values: CDR1 DFQATT, CDR2 SNEGSKA (reference sequence). V lost 0 bases, J lost 0 bases, and 5 bases stayed unmatched. The CDR3 has 17 residues.

A few counts support this clonotype. The chain is built from TRBV29-1 and TRBJ1-1; D not resolved. CDR3 length: 13 residues. With 2 bases removed from V and 0 bases from J, the gap between germline ends came to 7 bases. The germline gives CDR1 SQVTM, CDR2 ANQGSEA. DNA for the CDR3: TGCAGCGTTGAACTACAGATGAACACTGAAGCTTTCTTT. This encodes CSVELQMNTEAFF.

Many counts were recorded for this clonotype. The CDR3 sequence: CASASAPSYEQYF. The CDR3 nucleotides are TGCGCCAGCGCCTCGGCCCCGTCCTACGAGCAGTACTTC. The gene calls are TRBV5-1 and TRBJ2-7; no clear D. The CDR3 extends over 13 amino acids. The germline V and J ends were trimmed by 7 bases and 1 base, with 12 bases remaining between them. The V gene's germline CDR1 is SGHRS and CDR2 YFSETQ.

The chain links TRBV7-2 to TRBJ2-2; TRBD1 matches at 11 bases. The CDR3 is 15 amino acids. Trimming cost V 7 bases and J 5 bases; bases outside gene matches: 6. Looked up from germline, CDR1 is SGHTA and CDR2 is FQGNSA. CDR3 sequence reads: CASTGQGAGTGELFF. The CDR3 DNA reads as TGTGCCAGCACCGGACAGGGGGCAGGGACCGGGGAGCTGTTTTTT.

This clonotype came up a few times. The gene calls are TRBV12-3 or TRBV12-4 and TRBJ2-7; 7 bases fit TRBD1. The CDR3 runs to 13 residues. Trimming cost V 5 bases and J 6 bases; bases outside gene matches: 7. Here the CDR3 reads CASSIDRVTEQYF. The DNA for the CDR3 is TGTGCCAGCAGTATCGACAGGGTGACCGAGCAGTACTTC.

The chain carries TRBV10-3 and TRBJ1-6; D is possibly TRBD1 (6 bases). Deletions cut 10 bases from V and 7 bases from J, with 14 bases between. The CDR3 spans 13 residues. Germline CDR1 is ENHRY and CDR2 is SYGVKD. The CDR3 here is CATQTGMNSPLHF. CDR3 DNA sequence: TGTGCCACCCAAACAGGGATGAATTCACCCCTCCACTTT.

The rearrangement uses TRBV20-1 and TRBJ2-7; unclear D gene. V gave up 1 base and J gave up 5 bases, with 15 bases separating them. Germline V gene sequence: CDR1 DFQATT, CDR2 SNEGSKA (reference sequence). The CDR3 runs 14 residues. The CDR3 nucleotides read TGCAGTGCTAGAGTTGACCTCAAACCGGACGAGCAGTACTTC. Translation: CSARVDLKPDEQYF.

A single count supports this clonotype. The chain links TRBV9 to TRBJ2-5, with D perhaps given as TRBD1 or TRBD2 (6 bases each). This CDR3 has 15 amino acids. CDR1 is SGDLS, CDR2 YYNGEE, per germline. V lost 3 bases to trimming and J lost 5 bases, with 17 bases between them. The CDR3: CASSALAGEAETQYF. CDR3 nucleotide sequence: TGTGCCAGCAGCGCCCTGGCAGGGGAGGCGGAGACCCAGTACTTC. Looking up the rest from reference TRBV9 and TRBJ2-5 gives the full variable domain: DSGVTQTPKHLITATGQRVTLRCSPRSGDLSVYWYQQSLDQGLQFLIQYYNGEERAKGNILERFSAQQFPDLHSELNLSSLELGDSALYFCASSALAGEAETQYFGPGTRLLVL.

This clonotype was seen a few times. This sequence joins TRBV19 and TRBJ2-1; D is tentatively TRBD1 or TRBD2 (5 bases each). The CDR3 sequence is 14 residues long. Germline CDR1 is LNHDA and CDR2 is SQIVND (reference sequence). The V end lost 7 bases, the J end lost 4 bases, and 14 bases lay between the germline ends. CDR3 amino acids: CASNLNGAYNEQFF. DNA of the CDR3: TGTGCCAGTAACCTCAACGGGGCTTACAATGAGCAGTTCTTC. The full variable domain, rest sourced from reference TRBV19 and TRBJ2-1, is DGGITQSPKYLFRKEGQNVTLSCEQNLNHDAMYWYRQDPGQGLRLIYYSQIVNDFQKGDIAEGYSVSREKKESFPLTVTSAQKNPTAFYLCASNLNGAYNEQFFGPGTRLTVL.

The rearrangement links TRBV20-1 to TRBJ2-1; TRBD2 aligns across 7 bases. The CDR3 contains 15 residues. V shed 0 bases, J shed 4 bases, and the junction held 6 bases outside the gene matches. Germline CDR1 reads DFQATT; CDR2 reads SNEGSKA (reference sequence). The CDR3 reads CSARDTTGGYNEQFF. The CDR3 DNA reads as TGCAGTGCTAGAGATACTACGGGAGGTTACAATGAGCAGTTCTTC.

This clonotype was observed at least ten times. CDR3 bases: TGCAGCGTTCCAAACAGGGGGAATGAGCAGTTCTTC. Amino acids: CSVPNRGNEQFF. J is TRBJ2-1 and V is TRBV29-1, with 8 bases identical to TRBD1. This CDR3 has 12 residues. Germline lookup yields CDR1 SQVTM and CDR2 ANQGSEA. V was clipped by 5 bases and J by 7 bases; unmatched bases: 4.

V usage is TRBV25-1 and J usage is TRBJ1-2; D is uncertain. The CDR3 runs 14 residues. Trimming took off 4 bases at V and 2 bases at J, with 11 bases between the two ends. CDR1 is MGHDK and CDR2 is SYGVNS in the germline V gene. The CDR3 DNA sequence: TGTGCCAGCAGTGGACATCCCCAAAACTATGGCTACACCTTC. It yields the protein CASSGHPQNYGYTF.

V is TRBV6-2 or TRBV6-3 and J is TRBJ2-7; the match to TRBD2 covers 7 bases. The CDR3 totals 14 residues. V shed 6 bases, J shed 2 bases, and the junction held 7 bases outside the gene matches. Germline lookup yields CDR1 MNHEY and CDR2 SVGEGT. DNA of the CDR3: TGTGCCAGCAGAAACGGGGGGAAGCCCTACGAGCAGTACTTC. As protein: CASRNGGKPYEQYF.